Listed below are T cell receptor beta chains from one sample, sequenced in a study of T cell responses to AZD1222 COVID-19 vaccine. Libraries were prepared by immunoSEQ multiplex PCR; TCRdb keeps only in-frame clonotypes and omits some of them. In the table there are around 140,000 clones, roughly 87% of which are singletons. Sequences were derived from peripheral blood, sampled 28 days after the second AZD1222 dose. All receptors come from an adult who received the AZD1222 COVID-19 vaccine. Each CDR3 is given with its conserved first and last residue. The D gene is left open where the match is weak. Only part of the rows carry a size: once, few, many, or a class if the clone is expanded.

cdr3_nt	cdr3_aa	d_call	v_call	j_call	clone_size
TGTGCCAGCAGCCAAGAGGTGGGAGGGCCGTTTGAGCAGTTCTTC	CASSQEVGGPFEQFF	TRBD2	TRBV3-1/TRBV3-2	TRBJ2-1	NA
TGTGCCAGCACCCCGGCGGCAGGGAATTATGGCTACACCTTC	CASTPAAGNYGYTF	NA	TRBV6-5	TRBJ1-2	NA
TGTGCCAGCAGCTTTGGCATCGGACATGGCTACACCTTC	CASSFGIGHGYTF	NA	TRBV5-8	TRBJ1-2	NA
TGTGCCAGCAGCATCAGGGGAGACACTGAAGCTTTCTTT	CASSIRGDTEAFF	NA	TRBV7-8	TRBJ1-1	NA
TGCGCCAGCAGCCAAGTAGCGGGAGCGGTCGATGAGCAGTTCTTC	CASSQVAGAVDEQFF	TRBD2	TRBV4-1	TRBJ2-1	NA
TGTGCCAGCAGTCTGGGGCGGGAAGCTTTCTTT	CASSLGREAFF	NA	TRBV6-2/TRBV6-3	TRBJ1-1	NA
TGTGCCAGCAGTTCCCCGGCGGGACTAGGCAATGAGCAGTTCTTC	CASSSPAGLGNEQFF	TRBD2	TRBV27	TRBJ2-1	NA
TGTGCCAGCAGCCAAGATCGGGAGGGAGGGGAGTCCGGGGAGCTGTTTTTT	CASSQDREGGESGELFF	TRBD2	TRBV3-1/TRBV3-2	TRBJ2-2	NA
TGTGCCAGCAGCTTCATGACAGGGGGTTTCACTGAAGCTTTCTTT	CASSFMTGGFTEAFF	TRBD1	TRBV11-2	TRBJ1-1	NA
TGTGCCAGCAGCCACTCCCCGCGGGGGGGCGGTCAGCCCCAGCATTTT	CASSHSPRGGGQPQHF	NA	TRBV7-2	TRBJ1-5	NA
TGCGCCAGCAGCTTGGCCGTAGTAAACACAGATACGCAGTATTTT	CASSLAVVNTDTQYF	NA	TRBV5-1	TRBJ2-3	many
TGTGCCAGCAGCCTAGCCCCGGGGAGCACCGGGGAGCTGTTTTTT	CASSLAPGSTGELFF	NA	TRBV7-6	TRBJ2-2	NA
TGTGCCAGCAGTCCCACCGGGACAGGGGAGGAGGGCTACACCTTC	CASSPTGTGEEGYTF	TRBD1	TRBV28	TRBJ1-2	NA
TGTGCCAGCAGTCCTGGGATTCACTACGAGCAGTACTTC	CASSPGIHYEQYF	NA	TRBV6-5	TRBJ2-7	once
TGTGCCAGCAGCTTGGGGACAGGTCCGCAAGAGACCCAGTACTTC	CASSLGTGPQETQYF	TRBD1	TRBV7-3	TRBJ2-5	NA
TGTGCCAGCTCACCACCTGGGGCCAGCCAGCCCCAGCATTTT	CASSPPGASQPQHF	NA	TRBV18	TRBJ1-5	NA
TGTGCCAGTAGTAGGGCGTGGGGCTACACCTTC	CASSRAWGYTF	NA	TRBV19	TRBJ1-2	NA
TGTGCCAGCAGCCTGAGGTCAGCGAGCGCTTTCTTT	CASSLRSASAFF	NA	TRBV5-8	TRBJ1-1	NA
TGTGCCAGCTCACCTTCTCAGGTACAGGCGATTAACTATGGCTACACCTTC	CASSPSQVQAINYGYTF	NA	TRBV18	TRBJ1-2	NA
TGTGCCTGGAGTTTGTGGAGTTCAGGAGGTGGCACAGATACGCAGTATTTT	CAWSLWSSGGGTDTQYF	NA	TRBV30	TRBJ2-3	NA
TGTGCCAGCAGCCCTCCGAAGCAGGGACACGAGCAGTACTTC	CASSPPKQGHEQYF	NA	TRBV21-1	TRBJ2-7	once